These 5 T cell receptor beta chains came from one sample sequenced in a study of response to subunit inactivated influenza vaccine. One entry per CDR3 protein, called by TCRdb with MiXCR from the RT-PCR reads. The top ten hold around 3% of the sample, which has about 500,000 distinct CDR3 sequences, 16% seen once. The sequencing used CD4+ T cells sorted from PBMCs, collected 23 to 25 months after vaccination. The receptors derive from a man aged 45-69 years who received an inactivated influenza vaccine.

This clonotype was seen a handful of times. The chain has TRBV10-3 and TRBJ1-1, with 7 positions matching TRBD1. Germline V gene sequence: CDR1 ENHRY, CDR2 SYGVKD. The CDR3 sequence is 15 residues long. The V gene end was trimmed by 6 bases and the J gene end by 0 bases; junction bases not matched to a gene: 7. DNA for the CDR3: TGTGCCATCAGCCGACAGGGTGGAATGAACACTGAAGCTTTCTTT. Protein product: CAISRQGGMNTEAFF.

This chain links TRBV15 with TRBJ2-6, with D possibly matching TRBD2 (5 bases). Germline CDR1 LNHNV, CDR2 YYDKDF (reference sequence). This CDR3 is 16 amino acids long. V was trimmed by 1 base and J by 0 bases, leaving 7 bases between them. CDR3 amino acids: CATSRGGFSGANVLTF. CDR3 nucleotide sequence: TGTGCCACCAGCAGAGGAGGGTTCTCTGGGGCCAACGTCCTGACTTTC.

With regard to this clonotype: This CDR3 is missing its conserved last phenylalanine or tryptophan, likely due to a read error. This chain connects TRBV2 to TRBJ2-1, with D perhaps matching TRBD1 or TRBD2 (5 bases each). CDR1 SNHLY and CDR2 FYNNEI come from the germline V gene. This CDR3 is built from 16 residues. V was cut by 8 bases and J by 9 bases, with 26 bases left in between. CDR3 in DNA: TGTGCCAGCCGGAAAGGGAGCAGTGTCTTGGGGGTTGAGCAGTTCTCC. Amino acids: CASRKGSSVLGVEQFS.

J is TRBJ2-1 and V is TRBV6-2 or TRBV6-3; D is undetermined. CDR1 is MNHEY and CDR2 is SVGEGT in the germline V gene. The CDR3 contains 14 residues. V was cut by 4 bases and J by 5 bases, with 12 bases left in between. The CDR3 region is CASSSIHANNEQFF. CDR3 DNA: TGTGCCAGCAGTTCCATACACGCGAACAATGAGCAGTTCTTC.

This clonotype has more than one count but fewer than ten. The rearrangement uses TRBV7-8 and TRBJ2-7, with 10 bases that match TRBD2. Trimming removed 4 bases from V and 3 bases from J; junction bases left unmatched: 9. The CDR3 has 16 amino acids. The germline V gene encodes CDR1 SGHVS and CDR2 FQNEAQ. The chain's CDR3 is CASSSLAGAQSYEQYF. In nucleotides, the CDR3 is TGTGCCAGCAGCTCCCTAGCGGGGGCGCAGAGCTACGAGCAGTACTTC.